What follows describes a single TCR beta chain. The data were obtained in a study of blood T cell repertoires in COVID-19. Study in general: Sources were T cells, B-cell-depleted T cells, or PBMCs; the material itself was cDNA or gDNA.

The CDR3 runs to 17 residues. The V gene end was trimmed by 3 bases and the J gene end by 4 bases; junction bases not matched to a gene: 6. CDR1 and CDR2 (germline): SGHKS, YYEKEE (reference sequence). Original methodology: Nucleated cell counts were estimated from reference gene primer amplification. The data were produced by immunoSEQ multiplex PCR, yet TCRdb's version contains in-frame clones alone and is incomplete. From that table come the V and J calls and clone size; the DNA was used to work out D and trimming. The repertoire holds fewer than 65,000 clones, 84% seen once, with 10% to 15% in the top ten.

The rearrangement uses TRBV5-5 and TRBJ2-3; TRBD2 matches 15 bases. This sequence originates from a human donor in a cohort sampled during active COVID-19. Sequencing was done on a sample of peripheral blood. CDR3 amino acids: CASSWGLAGGIADTQYF. CDR3 in DNA: TGTGCCAGCAGCTGGGGACTAGCGGGAGGTATAGCAGATACGCAGTATTTT.